The 10 T cell receptor beta chains reported below all come from one sample, sequenced in a study of lymphopenia after photon versus proton radiotherapy. Some clones are missing from TCRdb's copy, which holds only in-frame ones; the method was immunoSEQ multiplex PCR. Of 150,000 to 200,000 clones listed, approximately 91% are singletons. The input for sequencing was peripheral blood, taken from a patient treated with photon-based radiotherapy. All receptors come from a man in his fifties or sixties with gastric cancer.

The chain employs TRBV25-1 and TRBJ2-5; either TRBD1 or TRBD2 may supply D (5 bases each). V was cut by 4 bases and J by 5 bases, with 17 bases left in between. Germline CDR1 reads MGHDK; CDR2 reads SYGVNS. This CDR3 is 15 amino acids long. The CDR3 region has the DNA TGTGCCAGCAGTGCTTCCGGGACGAGGTGGGAGACCCAGTACTTC. As protein: CASSASGTRWETQYF.

The V call is TRBV30, the J call TRBJ2-2; 10 bases are a match to TRBD1. Unmatched junction bases numbered 3, after V lost 6 bases and J lost 5 bases. CDR1 and CDR2 from the germline V gene are GTSNPN and SVGIG (reference sequence). This CDR3 has 13 amino acids. The CDR3 sequence is CACRTGGTGELFF. CDR3 nucleotide sequence: TGTGCCTGCCGGACAGGGGGGACCGGGGAGCTGTTTTTT.

The genes are TRBV6-5 and TRBJ2-1; 9 bases fit TRBD2. Trimming removed 5 bases from V and 5 bases from J; junction bases left unmatched: 7. Germline values: CDR1 MNHEY, CDR2 SVGAGI. The CDR3 extends over 15 amino acids. The CDR3 region is CASSLSGRYDNEQFF. In nucleotides, the CDR3 is TGTGCCAGCAGTCTTAGCGGGAGATACGACAATGAGCAGTTCTTC.

This clone has at least ten counts. The chain links TRBV6-5 to TRBJ1-4; possibly TRBD1 for D (5 bases). Trimming took off 6 bases at V and 6 bases at J, with 14 bases between the two ends. Per the germline V gene, CDR1 is MNHEY and CDR2 is SVGAGI. The CDR3 is 14 amino acids. The CDR3 bases are TGTGCCAGCAGAGAGCAGGGTTTGGATGAAAAACTGTTTTTT. It yields the protein CASREQGLDEKLFF.

This clone appeared a single time. V and J are TRBV28 and TRBJ2-4; 9 bases are shared with TRBD2. The CDR3 sequence is 17 residues long. V was pared by 6 bases and J by 0 bases, with 9 bases of the junction left unmatched. CDR1 MDHEN and CDR2 SYDVKM come from the germline V gene. The CDR3 region has the DNA TGTGCCAGCAGCCCGACTAGCGGAGCTCTAGCCAAAAACATTCAGTACTTC. This codes for CASSPTSGALAKNIQYF. Full variable domain (missing parts from reference TRBV28 and TRBJ2-4): DVKVTQSSRYLVKRTGEKVFLECVQDMDHENMFWYRQDPGLGLRLIYFSYDVKMKEKGDIPEGYSVSREKKERFSLILESASTNQTSMYLCASSPTSGALAKNIQYFGAGTRLSVL.

The chain couples TRBV5-5 to TRBJ1-1; D not resolved. Deletions cut 0 bases from V and 2 bases from J, with 17 bases between. Germline-derived CDR1 and CDR2 are SGHKS and YYEKEE (reference sequence). The CDR3 consists of 17 residues. The CDR3 DNA is TGTGCCAGCAGCTTGGATTCCGTGGGGTTTGGAAACACTGAAGCTTTCTTT. This gives the protein CASSLDSVGFGNTEAFF.

J is TRBJ2-7 and V is TRBV6-5, with D perhaps matching TRBD1 (8 bases). Germline V CDR1 and CDR2: MNHEY, SVGAGI. The CDR3 sequence is 15 residues long. V was clipped by 6 bases and J by 0 bases, with 15 bases between them. The CDR3 DNA reads TGTGCCAGCAGAGCCAGCGGGACAGGCTCCTACGAGCAGTACTTC. Its protein product is CASRASGTGSYEQYF.

This chain connects TRBV18 to TRBJ2-1; a possible D gene is TRBD2 (6 bases). This CDR3 is 15 amino acids long. The germline V gene encodes CDR1 KGHSH and CDR2 LQKENI. Trimming shortened V by 6 bases and J by 1 base, and 13 bases separated the two germline ends. The CDR3 DNA reads as TGTGCCAGCTCCCTGGACTACCAATCCTACAATGAGCAGTTCTTC. It codes for CASSLDYQSYNEQFF.

The chain joins TRBV9 to TRBJ2-7, with 10 positions matching TRBD2. Trimming removed 4 bases from V and 2 bases from J; junction bases left unmatched: 6. This CDR3 has 15 amino acids. CDR1 and CDR2 (germline): SGDLS, YYNGEE. CDR3 loop: CASSIASGSTYEQYF. The CDR3 coding sequence is TGTGCCAGCAGCATCGCTAGCGGGAGCACCTACGAGCAGTACTTC.

V is TRBV9 and J is TRBJ2-7, with 9 bases fitting TRBD1. CDR3 length equals 14 residues. V lost 0 bases and J lost 4; bases outside the gene matches: 2. From germline, CDR1 is SGDLS and CDR2 YYNGEE. The CDR3: CASSVGTGVYEQYF. The DNA of the CDR3 is TGTGCCAGCAGCGTAGGGACAGGGGTTTACGAGCAGTACTTC.